Below are 15 T cell receptor beta chains sequenced from a single sample in a study of CD8+ T cells in alopecia areata. Treatment in this sample: oral pan-JAK inhibitor, 5-10 mg twice daily. Extraction and reverse transcription of RNA yielded cDNA as the sequencing template. The repertoire was sequenced with immunoSEQ multiplex PCR; TCRdb's copy has only in-frame clones and lacks some. The top ten hold 0.65% to 0.7% of the sample, which has around 190,000 clones, 50% to 60% seen once. Sample: CD4+ T cells sorted from blood, taken at week 4, from a patient treated with tofacitinib. Receptor source: a human donor with alopecia areata.

The chain combines TRBV27 with TRBJ2-7; possibly TRBD1 or TRBD2 for D (5 bases each). The CDR3 is 15 amino acids. The germline V and J ends were trimmed by 8 bases and 2 bases, with 19 bases remaining between them. Germline loops: CDR1 MNHEY, CDR2 SMNVEV (reference sequence). The CDR3 here is CASPWPGTPTYEQYF. The CDR3 DNA is TGTGCCAGCCCCTGGCCGGGGACCCCTACCTACGAGCAGTACTTC.

This clone appeared a single time. The rearrangement links TRBV30 to TRBJ2-1; 8 nucleotides match TRBD1. V was pared by 0 bases and J by 12 bases, with 7 bases of the junction left unmatched. This CDR3 is built from 13 residues. Per germline, CDR1 GTSNPN and CDR2 SVGIG (reference sequence). The CDR3, as DNA: TGTGCCTGGAGTGTCAGTGGGGGGACAGGGCAGTTCTTC. This encodes CAWSVSGGTGQFF.

The chain links TRBV4-2 to TRBJ2-4; D unresolved. The germline V and J ends were trimmed by 1 base and 1 base, with 11 bases remaining between them. CDR3 length: 16 residues. Germline V gives CDR1 LGHNA, CDR2 YNFKEQ. CDR3 sequence reads: CASSQVLLLAKNIQYF. The DNA of the CDR3 is TGTGCCAGCAGCCAAGTACTTCTATTGGCCAAAAACATTCAGTACTTC.

The chain recombines TRBV9 with TRBJ2-2, with 9 positions matching TRBD2. This CDR3 has 14 amino acids. V gave up 5 bases and J gave up 4 bases; unmatched junction bases: 3. Germline loops: CDR1 SGDLS, CDR2 YYNGEE. The CDR3 loop reads CASRFSGSTGELFF. The CDR3 DNA is TGTGCCAGCAGGTTTAGCGGGAGCACCGGGGAGCTGTTTTTT.

This chain joins TRBV30 and TRBJ2-6, with TRBD1 matching 8 bases. V shed 7 bases and J 4 bases; nucleotides not matched to a gene: 15. The CDR3 consists of 17 residues. Looked up from germline, CDR1 is GTSNPN and CDR2 is SVGIG (reference sequence). As DNA, the CDR3 is TGTGCCTCGGGGCGTCCAGGGGGCGGAGGAGGGGCCAACGTCCTGACTTTC. This codes for CASGRPGGGGGANVLTF.

The CDR3 region has the DNA TGTGCCTGGAGTAGACCGGGACTAGCGGGAGCCGAGACCCAGTACTTC. Protein: CAWSRPGLAGAETQYF. The rearrangement uses TRBV30 and TRBJ2-5; TRBD2 matches at 14 bases. Losses at the gene ends were 2 bases for V and 5 bases for J; bases not matched to a gene: 7. The CDR3 consists of 16 residues. Germline values: CDR1 GTSNPN, CDR2 SVGIG (reference sequence).

The V call is TRBV29-1, the J call TRBJ2-1; D may be TRBD1 (6 bases). The CDR3 length is 14 residues. Between the trimmed V and J ends, which lost 1 base and 7 bases, there was a span of 14 bases. Germline V CDR1 and CDR2: SQVTM, ANQGSEA. CDR3 residues: CSVEADSVWNEQFF. The CDR3 DNA reads as TGCAGCGTTGAAGCGGACAGTGTTTGGAATGAGCAGTTCTTC.

This chain links TRBV27 with TRBJ2-1; 7 positions agree with TRBD2. Germline CDR1 is MNHEY and CDR2 is SMNVEV (reference sequence). The CDR3 covers 14 residues. With 10 bases clipped from V and 5 bases from J, the junction kept 11 bases outside the gene matches. CDR3 amino acids: CATRGAGRDNEQFF. The CDR3, as DNA: TGTGCCACCAGAGGAGCGGGAAGGGACAATGAGCAGTTCTTC.

The chain employs TRBV4-1 and TRBJ2-5, with 10 bases that match TRBD2. The CDR3 runs to 17 residues. CDR1 is MGHRA, CDR2 YSYEKL, per germline. Germline trimming cut 5 bases from V and 0 bases from J; bases unmatched to any gene: 9. CDR3 amino acids: CASSSGRARLYQETQYF. The CDR3 bases are TGCGCCAGCAGCAGCGGGAGGGCCAGGCTTTACCAAGAGACCCAGTACTTC.

The chain carries TRBV10-3 and TRBJ2-3, with 7 bases aligning to TRBD2. The CDR3 is made up of 11 amino acids. CDR1 ENHRY and CDR2 SYGVKD come from the germline V gene. V shed 8 bases, J shed 5 bases, and the junction held 1 base outside the gene matches. DNA for the CDR3: TGTGCCATCCGGGAGGAAGATACGCAGTATTTT. Its protein product is CAIREEDTQYF.

In its sample, this clone was seen a few times. The chain joins TRBV7-8 to TRBJ2-6; D unclear. Trimming removed 5 bases at V and 1 base at J, with 15 bases between. The CDR3 is 17 amino acids. Germline CDR1 and CDR2: SGHVS and FQNEAQ. The CDR3 sequence is CASSLRTQSSGANVLTF. The CDR3 bases are TGTGCCAGCAGCCTAAGAACCCAGAGTTCTGGGGCCAACGTCCTGACTTTC.

The chain recombines TRBV29-1 with TRBJ2-3; tentatively, D is TRBD2 (6 bases). This CDR3 has 14 residues. Germline V gene data show CDR1 as SQVTM and CDR2 as ANQGSEA. Trimming left V 3 bases short and J 0 bases short, with 10 bases between. The chain's CDR3 is CSVDRRGSTDTQYF. Written as DNA, the CDR3 is TGCAGCGTTGACCGGAGGGGTAGCACAGATACGCAGTATTTT.

The V call is TRBV30, the J call TRBJ2-5; 8 positions agree with TRBD1. With V trimmed by 1 base and J by 5 bases, 15 bases remained unmatched. This CDR3 region has 17 residues. Per the germline V gene, CDR1 is GTSNPN and CDR2 is SVGIG (reference sequence). CDR3 bases: TGTGCCTGGAGTGACCCCTCCGCAGGGGGCTATCGGGAGACCCAGTACTTC. Protein sequence: CAWSDPSAGGYRETQYF.

The chain carries TRBV5-4 and TRBJ2-3; D not certain. This CDR3 has 11 residues. Germline CDR1 reads SGHNT; CDR2 reads YYREEE (reference sequence). V was cut by 3 bases and J by 6 bases, with 5 bases left in between. In DNA form, the CDR3 reads TGTGCCAGCAGCTCCGGGGATACGCAGTATTTT. Residues: CASSSGDTQYF.

The CDR3 spells CASSYSGLAPPYEQYF. CDR3 DNA sequence: TGTGCCAGCAGTTACTCGGGACTAGCCCCTCCCTACGAGCAGTACTTC. The V call is TRBV6-5, the J call TRBJ2-7; TRBD2 aligns across 9 bases. Germline V gives CDR1 MNHEY, CDR2 SVGAGI. There are 16 residues in the CDR3. V lost 0 bases, J lost 2 bases, and 5 bases stayed unmatched.